This TCR beta chain was identified in a study of neurological immune-mediated disorders (dated by TCRdb to the late 2010s). Looking at the study overall: The study compared peripheral blood TCR-beta repertoires of HTLV-I-associated myelopathy (HAM/TSP) patients, multiple sclerosis patients and healthy controls using UMI-based sequencing. The roughly 99 TCR-beta libraries covered PBMC samples along with longitudinal samples, technical triplicates, and paired sorted CD4+ and CD8+ T-cell subsets. Longitudinal HAM/TSP donors and healthy donors each had 3 time-points at intervals of about 3-40 months. The cohort comprised about 70 subjects: around 15 HAM/TSP patients, 34 multiple sclerosis patients and about 20 healthy controls. Overall study results and their limits: TCR clonal expansion was highest in HAM/TSP patients and lowest in MS patients, with MS patients falling below even healthy controls. Across subjects, expanded clones never shared an identical CDR3 amino acid sequence, which suggests that the TCR-beta repertoires in every group were private.

To synthesize cDNA, template-switch 5'RACE was performed with a primer carrying a 10-nucleotide random unique molecular identifier so that each TCR transcript was tagged. Each sequencing run produced over 190 million TCR-beta sequences covering 15-18 subjects. The RNeasy kit was used for extraction of total RNA. The KAPA Real-time Library Amplification kit was used to amplify TCR-beta VDJ regions with primers for the TCR constant region and the 5'RACE anchor. A first PCR added sample indexes and Illumina adaptors, and a second PCR then raised library yield. The roughly 650 bp TCR product was size-selected on a 2% E-gel SizeSelection system after Ampure bead purification. Library quality was checked on a Bioanalyzer, concentration was measured with Qubit, and libraries were quantified with the Kapa Library Quantification kit before pooling. An Illumina HiSeq 2500 was used to sequence the libraries paired-end at 2 x 150 bp. To increase sequence diversity, roughly 24-30% phiX was spiked into each library pool. Turning to the authors' computational methods: Quality-filtered reads were processed with the UMI-based MiGEC pipeline, and over 85% of raw TCR sequences were removed by the MiGEC pipeline during error correction. IMGT germline references were used for alignment of VDJ genes, and clonotypes were defined by a unique CDR3 amino acid sequence together with V-J genes. Clonal expansion, Shannon diversity and CDR3 relatedness were evaluated with VDJtools (CalcPairwiseDistances, ClusterSamples), while phylogenetic trees were built in CLCbio workbench. Expanded clones were defined as having at least 8 unique UMIs, based on coefficient-of-variation modelling across technical triplicates. TCRdb redid the processing of the public reads, applying fastp at Q25 and MiXCR, and retained in-frame beta chains. All rows with the same CDR3 protein become a single entry with the most common DNA and genes. These V and J calls are TCRdb output, not the study's own analysis. Here the sample has about 33,000 distinct CDR3 sequences; approximately 13% occur a single time. Of the sample, around 2.5% falls within the top ten clones.

CDR1 and CDR2 (MGHDK, SYGVNS) derive from the germline V gene. The germline ends are 11 bases apart after V is trimmed by 6 bases and J by 9 bases. The CDR3 sequence holds 11 residues, the cysteine and phenylalanine included. Only the CDR3 DNA is retained, 33 bases long and in frame from the first base. In this sample, this clonotype turned up many times. The specificity of this receptor is unknown. The sample holds no much larger clone one base away, and base qualities are not on file. The time point label for this specimen denotes: longitudinal time-point 2. Blood bank volunteers in Maryland, USA served as the healthy controls. For the unsorted PBMC libraries, 2 million PBMCs were stored in RNAlater at -80 degrees C until RNA extraction and were used to generate the libraries. Peripheral blood was subjected to Ficoll-Hypaque density gradient centrifugation to isolate PBMCs, which were then cryopreserved in liquid nitrogen.

The sequenced sample was PBMCs. This sequence was found in a woman between 35 and 50 years old in good health. The chain is made from TRBV25-1 and TRBJ1-2, with a weak D call of TRBD1 (5 bases match). The CDR3 protein is CASSAGLRYTF. In nucleotides, the sequence is TGTGCCAGCAGCGCGGGACTCCGCTACACCTTC.